One sample yielded the 30 T cell receptor beta chains listed below, sequenced in a study of tumor and adjacent non-tumor tissue in lung cancer. The library came from three nested PCR rounds adapted from ARM-PCR protocols. MiXCR, applied by TCRdb to the multiplex PCR reads, yields one record per CDR3 protein. In the table there are 80,000 or so distinct CDR3 sequences, approximately 80% of which are singletons. RNA was extracted from bulk tissue without any cell sorting. Distant lung tissue was collected more than 3 cm away from the tumor edge. The sequencing sample was made of distant non-tumor lung tissue. Receptors were obtained from a man aged 55 to 69 with non-small cell lung cancer.

To note about this clonotype: As the CDR3 is not closed by the conserved phenylalanine or tryptophan, this likely results from a read error. The chain carries TRBV11-3 and TRBJ2-1; tentative D call: TRBD2 (6 bases). The CDR3 spans 15 residues. Germline V CDR1 and CDR2: SGHNT, YENEEA. CDR3 DNA: TGTGCTAGCAGCCCCACTAGCTTGTCCTACAATGAGCAGTTCCTC. Amino acids: CASSPTSLSYNEQFL.

As to this clonotype: An end of the junction differs from the germline gene, which may be a read error. V and J are TRBV20-1 and TRBJ2-7; 8 nucleotides align to TRBD2. CDR1 and CDR2 from the germline V gene are DFQATT and SNEGSKA (reference sequence). CDR3 size: 14 residues. In DNA, the CDR3 is TGCAGTGCTAGAGTATCGGGAGGGCCCGACGAGCAGTATTTC. Translated, it gives CSARVSGGPDEQYF.

This clonotype occurred many times. The chain joins TRBV6-1 to TRBJ1-1; TRBD1 matches at 10 bases. J was trimmed by 5 bases and V by 5 bases; bases with no gene match: 5. CDR1 MNHNS and CDR2 SASEGT come from the germline V gene. The CDR3 totals 14 residues. The CDR3 region has the DNA TGTGCCAGCAGTACGACAGGGGGCCGTACTGAAGCTTTCTTT. Protein: CASSTTGGRTEAFF.

This clonotype has more than one count but fewer than ten. The chain couples TRBV7-2 to TRBJ1-5; D is possibly TRBD1 (5 bases). The CDR3 loop spans 14 amino acids. V was cut by 3 bases and J by 5 bases, with 11 bases left in between. Germline V gives CDR1 SGHTA, CDR2 FQGNSA. DNA for the CDR3: TGTGCCAGCAGCTTCCGCCAGGGTGATCAGCCCCAGCATTTT. This sequence encodes CASSFRQGDQPQHF.

In its sample, this clonotype was seen a few times. Just one base apart from a much larger clone, this may be a read error. This chain connects TRBV6-2 or TRBV6-3 to TRBJ2-1, with TRBD2 matching over 11 bases. The CDR3 sequence is 13 residues long. From germline, CDR1 is MNHEY and CDR2 SVGEGT. CDR3 DNA sequence: TGTGCCAGCAGGGACACTAGCGGGAGCGAGCGGTTCTTC. It yields the protein CASRDTSGSERFF.

As concerns this clonotype: A junction boundary mismatches the germline segment, possibly from a read error. The genes are TRBV7-9 and TRBJ1-2; TRBD1 matches at 11 bases. In germline, CDR1 is SEHNR, CDR2 FQNEAQ (reference sequence). The CDR3 totals 16 residues. In DNA form, the CDR3 reads TGTGTCAGCAGCCCCGGACAGGGGGCCCTACCGTTCGGGTACACCTTC. Protein product: CVSSPGQGALPFGYTF.

This clonotype was observed a single time. V usage is TRBV28 and J usage is TRBJ2-3; D uncertain. The CDR3 sequence is 10 residues long. Trimming left V 10 bases short and J 9 bases short, with 11 bases between. In germline, CDR1 is MDHEN, CDR2 SYDVKM. The DNA for the CDR3 is TGTGCCATCAGCCGCCTAACGCAGTATTTT. Translation: CAISRLTQYF.

This clonotype was recorded a few times. The final CDR3 position lacks the conserved phenylalanine or tryptophan, pointing to a likely read error. The rearrangement links TRBV6-2 or TRBV6-3 to TRBJ2-3; 10 bases align to TRBD2. In germline, CDR1 is MNHEY, CDR2 SVGEGT. After removal of 5 bases from V and 2 bases from J, the junction contained 13 bases not matched to a gene. The CDR3 spans 18 residues. The CDR3 nucleotides read TGTGCCAGCAGTGATGATGGGTTACTAGCGGGGCTCACAGATACGCAGTATTCT. Translated: CASSDDGLLAGLTDTQYS.

As to this clonotype: Compared with germline, one end of the junction differs, possibly owing to a read error. V gene TRBV20-1 combines with J gene TRBJ1-5; D ambiguous. Per the germline V gene, CDR1 is DFQATT and CDR2 is SNEGSKA (reference sequence). This CDR3 contains 15 residues. The CDR3 DNA sequence: TGCAGTGTTAGGAGGTTCGGTCATAGCAATCAGCCTCAGCATTTT. Its translation is CSVRRFGHSNQPQHF.

Notes on this clonotype: A read error may account for a junction end that differs from germline. This sequence joins TRBV6-2 or TRBV6-3 and TRBJ2-1; TRBD2 matches 12 bases. Germline CDR1 is MNHEY and CDR2 is SVGEGT. This CDR3 spans 17 amino acids. CDR3 in DNA: TGTGCTAGCAGTTACTCCCCGACTAGCGGGGGATTCAATGAGCAGTTCTTC. Its translation is CASSYSPTSGGFNEQFF.

On this clonotype itself: One junction end does not reproduce the germline sequence, and a read error may be involved. The CDR3 nucleotides read TGTGCCAGTAGCTTAGGCAGGGGGGACAATCAGCCCCAGCATTTT. Its protein product is CASSLGRGDNQPQHF. This chain uses TRBV11-3 with TRBJ1-5; TRBD1 aligns across 7 bases. Germline-derived CDR1 and CDR2 are SGHNT and YENEEA. CDR3 length: 15 amino acids. Full variable domain (missing parts from reference TRBV11-3 and TRBJ1-5): EAGVVQSPRYKIIEKKQPVAFWCNPISGHNTLYWYLQNLGQGPELLIRYENEEAVDDSQLPKDRFSAERLKGVDSTLKIQPAELGDSAVYLCASSLGRGDNQPQHFGDGTRLSIL.

In this sample, this clonotype turned up once. This may be a read error, as it is one base from a much larger clone. The chain joins TRBV28 to TRBJ1-1, with D unclear. With 3 bases removed from V and 8 bases from J, the gap between germline ends came to 13 bases. The CDR3 extends over 13 amino acids. CDR1 is MDHEN and CDR2 is SYDVKM in the germline V gene. The CDR3 here is CASSFQVRVEAFF. The CDR3 nucleotides read TGTGCCAGCAGTTTTCAGGTGCGGGTGGAAGCTTTCTTT.

On this clonotype: A read error may be the cause here, since a much bigger clone is one base away. The V gene is TRBV5-4, the J gene TRBJ2-2, with a tentative D call TRBD2 (5 bases). Trimming shortened V by 6 bases and J by 7 bases, and 13 bases separated the two germline ends. Germline values: CDR1 SGHNT, CDR2 YYREEE (reference sequence). The CDR3 is made up of 13 amino acids. This CDR3 reads CASNLPGFGELFF. CDR3 bases: TGTGCCAGCAACTTACCGGGGTTCGGGGAGCTGTTTTTT.

On this clonotype: At one end the junction does not follow the germline gene, possibly because of a read error. CDR3 DNA: TGTGCAAGCAGCAGAGACCCTTACCATGAGACCCAGTACTTC. The encoded protein is CASSRDPYHETQYF. The rearrangement joins TRBV5-5 to TRBJ2-5, with no clear D. Germline V gene sequence: CDR1 SGHKS, CDR2 YYEKEE (reference sequence). There are 14 residues in the CDR3.

Worth noting for this clonotype: A junction boundary mismatches the germline segment, possibly from a read error. The chain uses TRBV29-1 and TRBJ2-1, with D perhaps TRBD1 (5 bases). The CDR3 loop spans 13 amino acids. Germline CDR1 SQVTM, CDR2 ANQGSEA. The CDR3 here is CSVWGRRYNEEFF. CDR3 sequence (DNA): TGCAGCGTATGGGGCAGGCGGTACAATGAGGAGTTCTTC.

As to this clonotype: The conserved closing phenylalanine or tryptophan is absent in this CDR3, likely reflecting a read error. No DNA is shown, since the ends of the CDR3 on it are uncertain; the CDR3 is the one TCRdb lists. The rearrangement links TRBV5-5 to TRBJ2-7; TRBD1, as called in the table, went unchecked against the DNA. The CDR3 has 15 amino acids, counting both end residues. Germline V gene sequence: CDR1 SGHKS, CDR2 YYEKEE (reference sequence). The CDR3 sequence: CARSLGGPRRRELYL.

In the case of this clonotype: This may be a read error: a much more frequent sequence differs by one nucleotide. The V call is TRBV12-3 or TRBV12-4, the J call TRBJ1-3, with TRBD1 as a possible D gene (6 bases). Trimming took off 8 bases at V and 0 bases at J, with 17 bases between the two ends. The CDR3 length is 16 residues. DNA of the CDR3: TGTGCCAGCTCCCAGGACAGCCTGAACTCTGGAAACACCATATATTTT. Amino acids: CASSQDSLNSGNTIYF.

In the case of this clonotype: One end of the junction is discordant with germline, which a read error may explain. The V call is TRBV6-5, the J call TRBJ2-5, with a possible D match to TRBD1 (6 bases). The germline V gene encodes CDR1 MNHEY and CDR2 SVGAGI. The CDR3 runs 14 residues. The CDR3 nucleotides read TGTGCCAGCAGTAATACCGGGACCGTGGGGGCCCAATACTTC. Its protein product is CASSNTGTVGAQYF.

Details on this clonotype: A much bigger clone sits one base away, suggesting this may be a read error. V is TRBV6-1 and J is TRBJ1-1, with TRBD1 matching over 10 bases. Trimming cost V 5 bases and J 5 bases; bases outside gene matches: 5. In germline, CDR1 is MNHNS, CDR2 SASEGT. CDR3 size: 14 residues. CDR3 nucleotides: TGTGCCAGCAGTACGACAGGGGGCCATACTGAAGCTTTCTTT. Encoded protein: CASSTTGGHTEAFF.

The chain couples TRBV12-3 or TRBV12-4 to TRBJ2-7; tentatively, D is TRBD2 (5 bases). Trimming left V 4 bases short and J 9 bases short, with 10 bases between. There are 11 residues in the CDR3. CDR3 loop: CASSSGGGQYF. DNA of the CDR3: TGTGCCAGCAGTTCAGGCGGAGGGCAGTACTTC.

About this clonotype itself: This may arise from a read error, as a much more abundant clone is one base away. The V gene is TRBV28, the J gene TRBJ2-1; D unresolved. The CDR3 covers 14 residues. Germline V gene data show CDR1 as MDHEN and CDR2 as SYDVKM. The V and J ends lost 3 bases and 8 bases respectively, with 14 bases between them. This CDR3 is CASSFQLRTDEQFF. CDR3 DNA sequence: TGTGCCAGCAGTTTCCAGCTCAGGACCGATGAGCAGTTCTTC.

The J gene is TRBJ1-2, the V gene TRBV6-5; perhaps TRBD1 as D (5 bases). This CDR3 has 16 amino acids. V dropped 7 bases and J dropped 3 bases, with 21 bases sitting between them. The germline gives CDR1 MNHEY, CDR2 SVGAGI. CDR3 bases: TGTGCCAGCACTTATTCAGTAGGGGTCGGGGACTATGGCTACACCTTC. Protein product: CASTYSVGVGDYGYTF.

Regarding this clonotype: The junction shows a germline mismatch at one end, possibly a read error. This chain joins TRBV24-1 and TRBJ1-5, with D possibly being TRBD1 (5 bases). The CDR3 consists of 13 residues. Germline V gene sequence: CDR1 KGHDR, CDR2 SFDVKD. The DNA of the CDR3 is TGTGTCACCGACGGGGGTAGCAATCAGCCCCAGCATTTT. Translating it yields CVTDGGSNQPQHF.

As concerns this clonotype: A read error may be the cause here, since a much bigger clone is one base away. The conserved final phenylalanine or tryptophan is absent from the CDR3, which likely points to a read error. V gene TRBV7-9 combines with J gene TRBJ2-2, with 12 bases lining up with TRBD2. The germline V gene has CDR1 SEHNR and CDR2 FQNEAQ (reference sequence). CDR3 length: 15 residues. Trimming removed 6 bases from V and 6 bases from J; junction bases left unmatched: 5. The CDR3 protein is CASRGLAGSAGELFL. The CDR3 bases are TGTGCCAGCAGAGGACTAGCGGGGTCCGCCGGGGAGCTGTTTCTT.

The DNA for the CDR3 is TGTGCCAGCAGCTTAGTGAGGGGCACTGAAGCTTTCTTT. This gives the protein CASSLVRGTEAFF. The chain uses TRBV11-2 and TRBJ1-1; a possible D gene is TRBD1 (5 bases). The CDR3 totals 13 residues. With 1 base removed from V and 4 bases from J, the gap between germline ends came to 7 bases. The V gene's germline CDR1 is SGHAT and CDR2 FQNNGV.

The gene calls are TRBV4-3 and TRBJ2-2; D is uncertain. The CDR3 runs to 13 residues. Per germline, CDR1 LGHNA and CDR2 YSLEER. CDR3: CVNSQEFTGELFF. The CDR3, as DNA: TGCGTCAACAGCCAAGAGTTCACCGGGGAGCTGTTTTTT.

CDR3 nucleotides: TGCACCAGCAGTCGGGGGGAGGACATTGAGCAGTTCTTC. Translation gives CTSSRGEDIEQFF. The genes are TRBV1 and TRBJ2-1; the table's D call TRBD2 went unverified against the DNA. TRBV1 is flagged as a pseudogene. The CDR3 totals 13 residues.

The chain links TRBV4-3 to TRBJ2-1, with D maybe TRBD1 (6 bases). Germline CDR1 and CDR2: LGHNA and YSLEER. The CDR3 consists of 14 residues. Trimming removed 10 bases at V and 8 bases at J, with 21 bases between. The CDR3: CANNQDQGRDEQFF. CDR3 bases: TGCGCCAACAACCAAGATCAGGGGCGGGATGAGCAGTTCTTC.

This clonotype showed up many times. The V gene is TRBV4-1, the J gene TRBJ1-5; D might be TRBD1 (6 bases). Germline V gene sequence: CDR1 MGHRA, CDR2 YSYEKL. CDR3 length equals 16 residues. Trimming shortened V by 3 bases and J by 7 bases, and 19 bases separated the two germline ends. CDR3 region: CASSQAWGHLKQPQHF. The CDR3 nucleotides read TGCGCCAGCAGCCAGGCGTGGGGGCATTTAAAACAGCCCCAGCATTTT.

In regard to this clonotype: A read error is likely, as this CDR3 ends without the conserved phenylalanine or tryptophan. The gene calls are TRBV20-1 and TRBJ2-3, with 11 bases lining up with TRBD1. Germline V lookup: CDR1 DFQATT, CDR2 SNEGSKA (reference sequence). The CDR3 totals 20 residues. The CDR3 coding sequence is TGCAGTGTTAGAGTCAGTAGGGGACAGGGGGTAGGACCCCGCACAGATACGCAGTATATT. This gives the protein CSVRVSRGQGVGPRTDTQYI.